This entry lists 17 T cell receptor beta chains sequenced from one sample in a study of graft-versus-host responses after intestinal transplantation. No cognate antigen is known for these TCRs. TCRdb's copy holds only in-frame clones and misses some; the assay was immunoSEQ multiplex PCR. In the table there are more than 100,000 clones, 85% to 95% of which are singletons. The input for sequencing was unstimulated CD4+ T cells sorted from spleen or lymph node cells, taken before intestinal transplant. The receptors here all came from a human donor who received an intestinal transplant.

The rearrangement uses TRBV11-2 and TRBJ2-1; D possibly corresponds to TRBD1 (5 bases). The CDR3 runs to 12 residues. Germline assignment: CDR1 SGHAT and CDR2 FQNNGV. Trimming left V 5 bases short and J 8 bases short, with 10 bases between. The CDR3 sequence is CASSHGHDEQFF. The CDR3 region has the DNA TGTGCCAGCAGCCACGGACACGATGAGCAGTTCTTC.

The gene calls are TRBV19 and TRBJ1-4; 7 positions agree with TRBD1. The CDR3 runs 13 residues. V shed 8 bases and J 8 bases; nucleotides not matched to a gene: 8. Germline CDR1 is LNHDA and CDR2 is SQIVND (reference sequence). Here the CDR3 DNA reads TGTGCCAGTCGGGACAGAGTAATGGAAAAACTGTTTTTT. This codes for CASRDRVMEKLFF.

CDR3 sequence: CAIKGLDTQYF. The CDR3, as DNA: TGTGCCATCAAGGGACTAGATACGCAGTATTTT. The rearrangement uses TRBV10-3 and TRBJ2-3, with a weak D call TRBD2 (6 bases). CDR1 is ENHRY, CDR2 SYGVKD, per germline. This CDR3 spans 11 amino acids. V lost 7 bases and J lost 5, with 7 bases in between.

This clone has only a few counts. The chain recombines TRBV19 with TRBJ2-1; D is perhaps TRBD2 (5 bases). CDR3 length: 13 amino acids. Between the trimmed V and J ends, which lost 2 bases and 6 bases, there was a span of 8 bases. The germline gives CDR1 LNHDA, CDR2 SQIVND (reference sequence). The CDR3 nucleotides read TGTGCCAGTAGTATAAGACGGGGCAATGAGCAGTTCTTC. Translated: CASSIRRGNEQFF.

The CDR3 protein is CASWGDRNEKLFF. In DNA form, the CDR3 reads TGTGCCAGCTGGGGGGACAGGAATGAAAAACTGTTTTTT. This chain links TRBV2 with TRBJ1-4; 8 nucleotides align to TRBD1. The CDR3 extends over 13 amino acids. CDR1 SNHLY and CDR2 FYNNEI come from the germline V gene. The trim removed 8 bases at V and 5 bases at J, leaving 4 bases unmatched. Using reference TRBV2 and TRBJ1-4 for the parts outside the CDR3, the full variable domain is EPEVTQTPSHQVTQMGQEVILRCVPISNHLYFYWYRQILGQKVEFLVSFYNNEISEKSEIFDDQFSVERPDGSNFTLKIRSTKLEDSAMYFCASWGDRNEKLFFGSGTQLSVL.

V usage is TRBV30 and J usage is TRBJ1-2; a weak D match, TRBD1 (5 bases). The germline gives CDR1 GTSNPN, CDR2 SVGIG (reference sequence). V was clipped by 5 bases and J by 1 base, with 14 bases between them. The CDR3 is 14 residues long. DNA of the CDR3: TGTGCCTGGCGTCGGACAACAGATAACTATGGCTACACCTTC. Protein: CAWRRTTDNYGYTF. Combining the CDR3 with reference TRBV30 and TRBJ1-2 gives the whole variable domain SQTIHQWPATLVQPVGSPLSLECTVEGTSNPNLYWYRQAAGRGLQLLFYSVGIGQISSEVPQNLSASRPQDRQFILSSKKLLLSDSGFYLCAWRRTTDNYGYTFGSGTRLTVV.

The chain is built from TRBV25-1 and TRBJ1-1; D not certain. The CDR3 contains 15 residues. Trimming took 5 bases from V and 5 from J, leaving 18 bases between them. CDR1 is MGHDK, CDR2 SYGVNS, per germline. CDR3 DNA sequence: TGTGCCAGCAGTCGCCATTTTCCACTTCGGACTGAAGCTTTCTTT. Translating it yields CASSRHFPLRTEAFF. Together with reference TRBV25-1 and TRBJ1-1, the CDR3 gives the full variable domain: EADIYQTPRYLVIGTGKKITLECSQTMGHDKMYWYQQDPGMELHLIHYSYGVNSTEKGDLSSESTVSRIRTEHFPLTLESARPSHTSQYLCASSRHFPLRTEAFFGQGTRLTVV.

The V gene is TRBV7-9, the J gene TRBJ1-5, with D uncertain. The V gene lost 5 bases and the J gene lost 0 bases, with 11 bases spanning the gap. Per the germline V gene, CDR1 is SEHNR and CDR2 is FQNEAQ (reference sequence). The CDR3 runs to 15 residues. CDR3 nucleotides: TGTGCCAGCAGCCCAATGGGCTATAGCAATCAGCCCCAGCATTTT. Amino acid sequence: CASSPMGYSNQPQHF.

The chain recombines TRBV6-5 with TRBJ2-4, with D uncertain. Germline lookup yields CDR1 MNHEY and CDR2 SVGAGI. V dropped 6 bases and J dropped 3 bases, with 12 bases sitting between them. CDR3 length equals 14 residues. CDR3 DNA: TGTGCCAGCAGCCCGAGCTTGGGCAAAAACATTCAGTACTTC. This gives the protein CASSPSLGKNIQYF.

The genes are TRBV6-6 and TRBJ1-2; TRBD1 might be the D (6 bases). Trimming left V 5 bases short and J 2 bases short, with 12 bases between. CDR1 is MNHNY, CDR2 SVGAGI, per germline (reference sequence). The CDR3 is 14 amino acids. CDR3 nucleotide sequence: TGTGCCAGCAGTCCGCAAACAGGGAACTATGGCTACACCTTC. Residues: CASSPQTGNYGYTF.

The chain recombines TRBV7-2 with TRBJ2-1, with D hard to call. The CDR3 length is 17 residues. Between the trimmed V and J ends, which lost 1 base and 9 bases, there was a span of 22 bases. Germline V lookup: CDR1 SGHTA, CDR2 FQGNSA. Here the CDR3 reads CASSLGPARIRSVEQFF. DNA for the CDR3: TGTGCCAGCAGCTTAGGACCAGCCAGAATTCGTTCCGTTGAGCAGTTCTTC.

V usage is TRBV7-9 and J usage is TRBJ2-5, with 8 nucleotides matching TRBD1. The CDR3 is 15 amino acids. Germline V CDR1 and CDR2: SEHNR, FQNEAQ (reference sequence). Unmatched junction bases numbered 8, after V lost 4 bases and J lost 4 bases. CDR3 DNA: TGTGCCAGCAGCTCGCAGGGGGCCGAGGCAGAGACCCAGTACTTC. Its translation: CASSSQGAEAETQYF.

The table lists this clone with a count of one. The chain couples TRBV20-1 to TRBJ2-7, with unresolved D. The length of the CDR3 is 10 residues. The germline CDR1 and CDR2 sequences are DFQATT and SNEGSKA (reference sequence). Trimming took 3 bases from V and 3 from J, leaving 3 bases between them. In DNA form, the CDR3 reads TGCAGTGCTAGTATCTACGAGCAGTACTTC. It specifies CSASIYEQYF.

The genes are TRBV28 and TRBJ2-3; D call uncertain. Looked up from germline, CDR1 is MDHEN and CDR2 is SYDVKM. This CDR3 has 13 residues. V shed 4 bases and J shed 1 base, with 6 bases lying between them. The DNA for the CDR3 is TGTGCCAGCAGTTCCCCAGGCACAGATACGCAGTATTTT. Its translation: CASSSPGTDTQYF.

In this sample, this clone turned up once. The chain joins TRBV7-3 to TRBJ2-7, with 14 bases aligning to TRBD2. The V and J ends lost 2 bases and 4 bases, in that order; junction bases with no gene match: 1. CDR1 is SGHTA and CDR2 is FQGTGA in the germline V gene. The CDR3 sequence is 15 residues long. CDR3 coding DNA: TGTGCCAGCAGCTTAGGGACTAGCGGGAGTTACGAGCAGTACTTC. This sequence encodes CASSLGTSGSYEQYF.

This clone came up once. V usage is TRBV9 and J usage is TRBJ2-2; tentative D call: TRBD1 (5 bases). Trimming stripped 0 bases from V and 2 bases from J, with 20 bases between. Germline values: CDR1 SGDLS, CDR2 YYNGEE. The CDR3 covers 19 residues. CDR3 DNA: TGTGCCAGCAGCGTAGCCCTCCCGTGGCAGGGCGGTAACACCGGGGAGCTGTTTTTT. Encoded protein: CASSVALPWQGGNTGELFF.

The chain has TRBV27 and TRBJ2-1; 8 bases are shared with TRBD2. The trim removed 2 bases at V and 9 bases at J, leaving 18 bases unmatched. Germline V CDR1 and CDR2: MNHEY, SMNVEV (reference sequence). CDR3 size: 18 residues. CDR3 sequence reads: CASSLVKRRERERGEQFF. The CDR3 bases are TGTGCCAGCAGTTTAGTTAAGAGGCGGGAGCGGGAGAGGGGTGAGCAGTTCTTC.